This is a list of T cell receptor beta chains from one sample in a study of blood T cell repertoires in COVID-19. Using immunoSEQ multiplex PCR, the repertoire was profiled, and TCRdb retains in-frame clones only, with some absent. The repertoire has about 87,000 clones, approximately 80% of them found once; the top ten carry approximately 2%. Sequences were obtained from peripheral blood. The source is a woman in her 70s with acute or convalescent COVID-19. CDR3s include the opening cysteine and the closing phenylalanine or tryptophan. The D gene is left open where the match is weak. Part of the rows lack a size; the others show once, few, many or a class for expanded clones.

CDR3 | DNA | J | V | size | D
CASSHSGQETQYF | TGTGCCAGCAGCCACTCCGGGCAAGAGACCCAGTACTTC | TRBJ2-5 | TRBV3-1/TRBV3-2 | - | -
CATSDSSSYEQYF | TGTGCCACCAGTGATTCTAGCTCCTACGAGCAGTACTTC | TRBJ2-7 | TRBV24-1 | few | -
CASSIDASGGLNEQFF | TGTGCCAGTAGTATAGATGCAAGCGGGGGTCTCAATGAGCAGTTCTTC | TRBJ2-1 | TRBV19 | - | TRBD2
CASSMGTGGRQAFF | TGTGCCAGTAGTATGGGGACAGGGGGCCGTCAGGCTTTCTTT | TRBJ1-1 | TRBV19 | once | TRBD1
CASSYTSGANTGELFF | TGCGCCAGCAGCTACACTAGCGGGGCAAACACCGGGGAGCTGTTTTTT | TRBJ2-2 | TRBV5-1 | once | TRBD2
CASLLGGEGVKGYTF | TGTGCCAGCTTACTGGGAGGGGAGGGTGTGAAGGGCTACACCTTC | TRBJ1-2 | TRBV2 | - | -
CASSLEGAGRGYTF | TGTGCCAGCAGTTTAGAGGGGGCGGGGAGAGGCTACACCTTC | TRBJ1-2 | TRBV28 | - | TRBD1
CASSYRGEREDEQYF | TGTGCCAGCAGTTACCGGGGGGAAAGGGAGGACGAGCAGTACTTC | TRBJ2-7 | TRBV6-5 | - | TRBD2
CASRPAGTSLNYGYTF | TGCGCCAGCAGGCCCGCGGGGACCTCCCTTAACTATGGCTACACCTTC | TRBJ1-2 | TRBV5-1 | - | -
CASRIQGSINSNQPQHF | TGTGCCAGCAGGATACAGGGGTCCATCAATAGCAATCAGCCCCAGCATTTT | TRBJ1-5 | TRBV2 | - | TRBD1
CASSLDRAGNQPQHF | TGTGCCAGCAGCTTGGACAGGGCGGGCAATCAGCCCCAGCATTTT | TRBJ1-5 | TRBV11-2 | once | TRBD1
CASSLRFQGINEKLFF | TGCGCCAGCAGCTTGAGGTTCCAGGGGATTAATGAAAAACTGTTTTTT | TRBJ1-4 | TRBV5-1 | - | -
CSVWDMLEDRGYGYTF | TGCAGCGTATGGGATATGTTAGAGGACAGAGGCTATGGCTACACCTTC | TRBJ1-2 | TRBV29-1 | many | -
CASSLAANYGYTF | TGTGCCAGCAGTTTGGCAGCTAACTATGGCTACACCTTC | TRBJ1-2 | TRBV28 | - | -
CASSSNLNTEAFF | TGTGCCAGCAGCTCGAACTTGAACACTGAAGCTTTCTTT | TRBJ1-1 | TRBV7-3 | - | -
CASTQRGGQNTEAFF | TGTGCCAGCACCCAAAGGGGGGGACAGAACACTGAAGCTTTCTTT | TRBJ1-1 | TRBV7-9 | - | -
CASSSEGTGEYGGYTF | TGTGCCAGCAGTTCCGAGGGGACAGGGGAGTACGGTGGCTACACCTTC | TRBJ1-2 | TRBV28 | - | TRBD1
CSVDRVAYGYTF | TGCAGCGTGGACAGGGTAGCCTATGGCTACACCTTC | TRBJ1-2 | TRBV29-1 | - | TRBD1
CATRGQGNQPQHF | TGTGCCACCAGAGGACAGGGTAATCAGCCCCAGCATTTT | TRBJ1-5 | TRBV10-3 | - | TRBD1
CASSFQGSSETQYF | TGTGCCAGTAGTTTCCAGGGGAGCTCGGAGACCCAGTACTTC | TRBJ2-5 | TRBV19 | - | -